This T cell receptor (beta chain) was observed in a study of blood T cells in healthy people across ages. Every donor gave roughly 9.2 milliliters of peripheral blood. This clonotype was seen a single time. No antigen is known for it. Regarding the study as a whole: Aged donors had fewer naive CD4+ cells and lower diversity than long-lived donors.

This CDR3 region has 15 residues. Germline V lookup: CDR1 SGHRS, CDR2 YFSETQ. V shed 8 bases, J shed 4 bases, and the junction held 11 bases outside the gene matches. It was with a sample-barcoded 5' primer and a J-beta primer mix that a second PCR of roughly 7 to 12 cycles was run. In TCRdb, the 5' RACE reads were re-called with MiXCR into one record per CDR3 protein. The table has some 900,000 distinct CDR3 sequences, about 48% seen once. The V call is TRBV5-1, the J call TRBJ2-2; 7 nucleotides line up with TRBD1. The TCR was taken from a man in his thirties or forties in good health. Sequenced sample: blood. The CDR3 is CASWGQSMFTGELFF. The CDR3 DNA follows: TGCGCCAGTTGGGGACAGTCTATGTTCACCGGGGAGCTGTTTTTT.